This T cell receptor (beta chain) derives from a study of cytomegalovirus exposure and HLA in healthy donors. CDR1 SGHRS and CDR2 YFSETQ come from the germline V gene. CDR3 length: 15 residues. Trimming took 0 bases from V and 5 from J; bases not matched to a gene: 2. The table came from immunoSEQ multiplex PCR; TCRdb's copy has only in-frame clones and leaves some out. This table holds about 340,000 clones, 86% found once. The study, taken as a whole, reports: Subsequent analysis of the 120 or so validation repertoires found a tendency for first-cohort TCR clusters to co-occur. The classifier, whose performance was assessed in both the original and validation cohorts, reportedly diagnosed cytomegalovirus status with high specificity and sensitivity. Altogether, 164 TCR beta chains were recorded as cytomegalovirus-associated.

With respect to this clone: Its target is unknown.

Sequenced input: PBMCs. V is TRBV5-1 and J is TRBJ2-2, with 9 bases aligning to TRBD2. The origin of this receptor is a woman aged 18-29 years in good health and CMV-seronegative. This chain's CDR3 is CASSLGSGGTGELFF. The CDR3 DNA is TGCGCCAGCAGCTTGGGTAGCGGGGGTACCGGGGAGCTGTTTTTT.